This T cell receptor (beta chain) was recorded in a study of response to subunit inactivated influenza vaccine. Germline CDR1 is MNHNS and CDR2 is SASEGT. The CDR3 extends over 15 amino acids. The V end lost 6 bases, the J end lost 3 bases, and 18 bases lay between the germline ends. The study, taken as a whole, reports: Authors suggested that a seasonal influenza vaccination recruits few new T cells each time.

With regard to this clonotype: Its cognate antigen is unknown.

MiXCR, applied by TCRdb to the RT-PCR reads, yields one record per CDR3 protein. The data show hundreds of thousands of distinct CDR3 sequences, with 12% seen just once and roughly 10% held by the top ten. This receptor was taken from a middle-aged man who received an inactivated influenza vaccine. V gene TRBV6-1 combines with J gene TRBJ2-7; TRBD2 might be the D (6 bases). Specimen: PBMCs from blood, collected on the day of vaccination. This chain's CDR3 is CASRPVGGGVYEQYF. CDR3 in DNA: TGTGCCAGCAGGCCCGTGGGAGGAGGGGTCTACGAGCAGTACTTC.